The present T cell receptor (beta chain) was sequenced within a study of T cell responses to AZD1222 COVID-19 vaccine. The overall study: Investigators merged groups given second doses at roughly 4 or roughly 12 weeks. Study conclusions and caveats: A mostly white British donor set with more females was recruited, and clonal diversity was possibly underestimated. In all cases, repertoires were sampled only after the peak T cell response. Targeting of unmutated variant regions was reportedly seen in nearly half of spike-specific TCRs.

Only in-frame clones appear in the TCRdb table, and some are missing; sequencing was by immunoSEQ multiplex PCR. Of about 190,000 clones in the sample, 92% were seen once. CDR1 SGHTA and CDR2 FQGNSA come from the germline V gene. This CDR3 contains 15 residues. Trimming cost V 5 bases and J 3 bases, with 16 bases left between them. A note on this clone: Its antigen is still unknown.

The sample consisted of peripheral blood, taken on day 0 of AZD1222 vaccination. The chain joins TRBV7-2 to TRBJ2-5, with D perhaps being TRBD1 or TRBD2 (6 bases each). This TCR was recovered from an adult in good health. The CDR3 reads CASSGGGGLEETQYF. The CDR3 DNA reads TGTGCCAGCAGCGGGGGCGGAGGGCTAGAAGAGACCCAGTACTTC.